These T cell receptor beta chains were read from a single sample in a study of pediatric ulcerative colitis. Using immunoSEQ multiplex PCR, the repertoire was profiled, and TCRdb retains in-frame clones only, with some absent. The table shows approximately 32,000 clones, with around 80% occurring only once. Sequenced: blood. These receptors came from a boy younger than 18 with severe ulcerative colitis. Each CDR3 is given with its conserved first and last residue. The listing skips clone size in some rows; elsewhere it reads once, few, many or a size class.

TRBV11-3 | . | CASSLGFGDGGETQYF
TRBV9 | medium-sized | CASSVGSGGAREQFF
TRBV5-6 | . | CASSLEGRQETQYF
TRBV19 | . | CASSAGGRSNTEAFF
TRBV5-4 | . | CASSPHTGEVGELFF
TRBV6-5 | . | CASRSLTGTSETQYF
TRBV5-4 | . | CASSFDGTGIYTGELFF
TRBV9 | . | CASSASGKMDEQFF
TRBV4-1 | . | CASSQAGDYEQYF
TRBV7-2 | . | CASSYDRTGVYGYTF
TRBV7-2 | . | CASKVGAGNAYEQYF
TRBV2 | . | CASSPDTDTQYF
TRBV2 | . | CASSRTGMANEKLFF
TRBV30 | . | CAWRLKGPGELFF
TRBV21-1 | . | CASNILWGQGLNTEAFF
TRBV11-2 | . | CASSPTGGRNEQFF
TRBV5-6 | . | CASSLVYNTEAFF
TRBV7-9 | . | CASSLTANDEQYF
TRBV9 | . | CASSVGGSPDTQYF
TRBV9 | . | CASSVDFERPGQGGYTF
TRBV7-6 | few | CASSLQSDVNTEAFF
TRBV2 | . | CASGLITYEQYF
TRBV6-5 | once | CASSPRLAAGETQYF
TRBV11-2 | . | CASSFFSTPGADTQYF
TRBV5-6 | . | CASSLDPPGELFF
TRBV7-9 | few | CASSSEGTDTQYF
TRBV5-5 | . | CASSSVPTAINSPLHF
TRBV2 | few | CASSSYGYTF
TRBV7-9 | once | CASSLSDRVYGYTF
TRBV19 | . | CASSSPPSGYGYTF
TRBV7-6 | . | CASSLASVMETQYF
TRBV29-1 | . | CSVKVSGYTF
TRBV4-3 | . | CASSQSGFIENTEAFF
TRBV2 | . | CASRLNPVNTEAFF
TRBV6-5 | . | CASSWGPSSLETQYF
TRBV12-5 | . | CASGPPGGRNYEQYF
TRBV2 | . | CASKRRDLNEKLFF
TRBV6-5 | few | CASSMTISNQPQHF
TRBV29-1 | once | CSVGASGRQETQYF
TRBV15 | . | CATSRGTGVYEQYF
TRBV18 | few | CASSPPSQANYGYTF
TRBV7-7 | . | CASSTSGGGTGELFF
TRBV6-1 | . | CASSGQSGGGSDTQYF
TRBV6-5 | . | CASSSHGTSYNEQFF
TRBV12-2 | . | CASRTGTVNQPQHF
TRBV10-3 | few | CAISERDQTEAFF
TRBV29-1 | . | CSVKRKDSNTEAFF
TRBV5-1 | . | CASSRDNTEAFF
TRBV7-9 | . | CASSPRTNRRRTDTQYF
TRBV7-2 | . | CASQAGGANTGELFF
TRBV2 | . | CASSEARGTAHFYSPLHF
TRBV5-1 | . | CASSWDSSYNEQFF
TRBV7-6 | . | CASSRRGEKLFF
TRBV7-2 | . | CASSFSIYNEQFF
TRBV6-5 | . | CASSPRDSAYNEQFF
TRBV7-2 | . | CASSFLIGGDTQYF
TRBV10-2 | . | CASSSGGSYNEQFF